The 4 T cell receptor beta chains below come from one sample, sequenced in a study of blood T cell repertoires in COVID-19 (dated by TCRdb to 2018 to 2021). The library was obtained by the immunoSEQ multiplex PCR assay. TCRdb carries this immuneACCESS record with in-frame sequences only. Its versions omit some clonotypes, under half of them owing to an unresolved V gene in the studies checked, with the rest unexplained. For this sample the table gives more than 250,000 clones, of which around 87% were detected only once. The ten biggest clones cover about 5.2% of the sample. Sequenced input: PBMCs or T cells enriched from blood (not recorded which). The receptors were gathered from a woman aged 30 to 39 who had recovered from COVID-19.

The chain carries TRBV5-6 and TRBJ1-4; 7 bases map to TRBD1. The J segment lost 3 bases and the V segment lost 2 bases, leaving 4 bases of the junction unmatched. CDR1 SGHDT and CDR2 YYEEEE come from the germline V gene. This CDR3 is 15 amino acids long. The CDR3 nucleotides are TGTGCCAGCAGCTTCCGGGACAGATCTAATGAAAAACTGTTTTTT. As protein: CASSFRDRSNEKLFF.

V gene TRBV4-1 combines with J gene TRBJ1-4, with TRBD1 identical over 7 bases. CDR3 size: 14 residues. V was pared by 6 bases and J by 10 bases, with 11 bases of the junction left unmatched. The V gene's germline CDR1 is MGHRA and CDR2 YSYEKL. CDR3 bases: TGCGCCAGCAGGGCCGGGACAGAGCGTGGAAAACTGTTTTTT. Protein: CASRAGTERGKLFF.

The V gene is TRBV6-5, the J gene TRBJ1-6; D is unclear. V lost 4 bases to trimming and J lost 6 bases, with 4 bases between them. The germline V gene has CDR1 MNHEY and CDR2 SVGAGI. The CDR3 runs 12 residues. The CDR3 loop is CASSSSNSPLHF. In nucleotides, the CDR3 is TGTGCCAGCAGTTCTTCTAATTCACCCCTCCACTTT.

A few counts support this clone. V and J are TRBV29-1 and TRBJ1-2; no clear D gene. This CDR3 region has 11 residues. CDR1 and CDR2 (germline): SQVTM, ANQGSEA. V lost 2 bases, J lost 4 bases, and 5 bases lay in between. In DNA form, the CDR3 reads TGCAGCGTTGAATACTCCTATGGCTACACCTTC. This translates into CSVEYSYGYTF.